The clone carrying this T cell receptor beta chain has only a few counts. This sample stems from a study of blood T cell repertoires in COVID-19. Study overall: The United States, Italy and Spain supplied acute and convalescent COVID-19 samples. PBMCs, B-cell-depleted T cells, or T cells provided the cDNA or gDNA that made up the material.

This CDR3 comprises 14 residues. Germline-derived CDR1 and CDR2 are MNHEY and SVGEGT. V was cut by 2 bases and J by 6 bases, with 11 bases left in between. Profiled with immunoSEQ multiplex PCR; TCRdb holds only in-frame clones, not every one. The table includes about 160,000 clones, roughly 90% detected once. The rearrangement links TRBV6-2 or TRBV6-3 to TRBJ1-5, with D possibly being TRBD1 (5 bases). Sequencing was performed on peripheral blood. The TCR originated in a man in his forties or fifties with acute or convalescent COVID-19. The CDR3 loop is CASSYRVGGQPQHF. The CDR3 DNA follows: TGTGCCAGCAGTTACAGGGTGGGGGGTCAGCCCCAGCATTTT.